Here is one T cell receptor (beta chain) with its context. Conventional CD4+ T cells were sorted from blood as CD25-low CD127-high cells. Method: immunoSEQ multiplex PCR; TCRdb's copy keeps in-frame clones and lacks some. Of some 22,000 clones listed, approximately 93% are singletons. This CDR3 has 13 residues. The V gene's germline CDR1 is MNHEY and CDR2 SMNVEV (reference sequence). Between the trimmed V and J ends, which lost 6 bases and 1 base, there was a span of 8 bases. The data are from a study of regulatory and conventional T cells in RAG deficiency. This sample also belongs to another study, concerning regulatory T cells. That report adds: Amplification used 52 TRBV primers and 13 TRBJ primers.

The sequencing sample was made of CD4+ T cells sorted from blood. The J gene is TRBJ2-3, the V gene TRBV27, with unresolved D. This TCR was recovered from a human donor in good health. DNA for the CDR3: TGTGCCAGCAGCCCTAGGGGCACAGATACGCAGTATTTT. Amino acids: CASSPRGTDTQYF.